This TCR beta chain was identified in a study of blood T cell repertoires in COVID-19. As for the study in general: T cells, B-cell-depleted T cells, or PBMCs supplied cDNA or gDNA.

Germline assignment: CDR1 GTSNPN and CDR2 SVGIG (reference sequence). This CDR3 comprises 12 residues. V lost 8 bases, J lost 0 bases, and 11 bases lay in between. In its sample, this clone was seen once. Libraries were prepared by immunoSEQ multiplex PCR; TCRdb keeps only in-frame clonotypes and omits some of them. Of 85,000 to 130,000 clones detected, 86% appear once; the ten largest clones hold approximately 2.6%. This study enrolled people aged about 18 to 100 from around 26 US geographic areas. The chain links TRBV30 to TRBJ2-7; TRBD2 might be the D (5 bases). The clonotype was recovered from a woman in her forties or fifties who had recovered from COVID-19. Sequenced sample: PBMCs or T cells enriched from blood (not recorded which). Written as DNA, the CDR3 is TGTGCCCTCCGACGGGACTCCTACGAGCAGTACTTC. Translated: CALRRDSYEQYF.